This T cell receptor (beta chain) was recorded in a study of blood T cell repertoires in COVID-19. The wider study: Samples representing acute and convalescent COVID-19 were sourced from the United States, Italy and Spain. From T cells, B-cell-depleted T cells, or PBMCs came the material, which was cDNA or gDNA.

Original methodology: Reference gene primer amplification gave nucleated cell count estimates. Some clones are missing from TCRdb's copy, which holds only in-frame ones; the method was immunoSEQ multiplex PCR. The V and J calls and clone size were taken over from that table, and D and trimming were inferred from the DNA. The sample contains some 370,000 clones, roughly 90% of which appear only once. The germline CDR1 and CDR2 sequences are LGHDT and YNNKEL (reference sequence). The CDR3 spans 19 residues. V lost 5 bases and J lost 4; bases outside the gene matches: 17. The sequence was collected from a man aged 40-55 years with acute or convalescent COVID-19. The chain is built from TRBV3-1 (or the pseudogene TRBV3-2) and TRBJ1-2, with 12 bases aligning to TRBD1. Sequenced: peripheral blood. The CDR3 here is CASSDRLGQGARSLYGYTF. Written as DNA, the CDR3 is TGTGCCAGCAGCGATCGATTGGGACAGGGGGCGCGCTCCCTCTATGGCTACACCTTC.